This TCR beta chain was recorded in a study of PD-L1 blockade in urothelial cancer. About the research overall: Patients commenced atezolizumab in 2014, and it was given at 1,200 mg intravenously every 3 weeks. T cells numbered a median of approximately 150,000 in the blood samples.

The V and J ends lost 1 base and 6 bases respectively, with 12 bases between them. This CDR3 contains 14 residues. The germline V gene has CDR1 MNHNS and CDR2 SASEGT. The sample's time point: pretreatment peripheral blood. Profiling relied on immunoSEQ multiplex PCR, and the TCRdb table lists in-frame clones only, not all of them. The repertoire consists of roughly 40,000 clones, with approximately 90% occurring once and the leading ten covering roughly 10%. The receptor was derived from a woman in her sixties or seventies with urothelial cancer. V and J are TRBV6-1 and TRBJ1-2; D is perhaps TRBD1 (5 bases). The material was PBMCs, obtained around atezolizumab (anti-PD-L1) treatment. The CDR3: CASSEGGRADGYTF. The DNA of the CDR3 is TGTGCCAGCAGTGAAGGTGGCAGGGCGGATGGCTACACCTTC.